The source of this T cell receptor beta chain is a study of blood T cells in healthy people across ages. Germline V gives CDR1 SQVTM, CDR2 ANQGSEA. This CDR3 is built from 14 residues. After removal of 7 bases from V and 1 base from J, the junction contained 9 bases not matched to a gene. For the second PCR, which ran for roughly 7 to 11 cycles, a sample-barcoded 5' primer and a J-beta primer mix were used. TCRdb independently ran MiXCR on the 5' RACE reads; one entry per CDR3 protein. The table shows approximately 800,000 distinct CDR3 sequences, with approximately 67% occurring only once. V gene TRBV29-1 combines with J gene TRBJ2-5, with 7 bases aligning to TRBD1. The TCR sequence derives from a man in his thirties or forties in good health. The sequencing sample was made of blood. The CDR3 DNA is TGCAGCGCCCGACGGGGACAGTTCCAAGAGACCCAGTACTTC. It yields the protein CSARRGQFQETQYF.